This section outlines one T cell receptor (beta chain) sequence together with its context. The record originates from a study of cytotoxic CD8 clonotypes in ibrutinib-treated CLL. Assay: immunoSEQ multiplex PCR; the TCRdb copy retains only in-frame clones and omits some. Here the sample spans a few hundred thousand clones, 70% being singletons. The CDR3 is 19 amino acids. V was pared by 2 bases and J by 3 bases, with 24 bases between. V usage is TRBV5-7 and J usage is TRBJ1-5; maybe TRBD1 (5 bases). TRBV5-7 is placed among ORFs of uncertain function. The source of this sequence is a human donor with chronic lymphocytic leukemia. The material was PBMCs, obtained after 24 months of ibrutinib treatment. The chain's CDR3 is CASSFFRMLEGLDNQPQHF. The CDR3 DNA is TGTGCCAGCAGCTTTTTTCGCATGCTCGAGGGGCTGGACAATCAGCCCCAGCATTTT.